This T cell receptor beta chain was obtained from a study of early T cells in non-severe SARS-CoV-2 infection. V gave up 3 bases and J gave up 5 bases, with 10 bases separating them. This CDR3 has 13 residues. Per germline, CDR1 MDHEN and CDR2 SYDVKM. This clonotype appeared many times. In TCRdb, the 5' RACE reads were re-called with MiXCR into one record per CDR3 protein. This sample has about 39,000 distinct CDR3 sequences; roughly 4% occur once, and the top ten carry about 3%. This TCR derives from an adult who was a healthcare worker with PCR-confirmed SARS-CoV-2 infection or an uninfected control (not recorded which). The rearrangement joins TRBV28 to TRBJ1-2; no clear D gene. The sequencing sample was made of whole blood. The CDR3 loop is CASSFHDTYGYTF. CDR3 bases: TGTGCCAGCAGTTTCCACGACACATATGGCTACACCTTC.